A single sample is the source of the 14 T cell receptor beta chains below, sequenced in a study of blood T cell repertoires in COVID-19. Using immunoSEQ multiplex PCR, the repertoire was profiled, and TCRdb retains in-frame clones only, with some absent. The data contain 250,000 to 300,000 clones, approximately 91% of them singletons. The specimen sequenced was PBMCs or T cells enriched from blood (not recorded which). The receptors come from a woman aged 25 to 39 who had recovered from COVID-19.

V and J are TRBV14 and TRBJ2-5; D not certain. Trimming cost V 1 base and J 4 bases, with 7 bases left between them. The CDR3 totals 13 residues. Germline CDR1 SGHDN, CDR2 FVKESK. The CDR3 protein is CASSQGWAETQYF. In DNA form, the CDR3 reads TGTGCCAGCAGCCAAGGGTGGGCAGAGACCCAGTACTTC.

The V and J genes are TRBV9 and TRBJ2-3; D is possibly TRBD2 (6 bases). Trimming stripped 6 bases from V and 6 bases from J, with 20 bases between. The CDR3 totals 15 residues. The germline V gene has CDR1 SGDLS and CDR2 YYNGEE. This CDR3 reads CASTPHFGEEDTQYF. Written as DNA, the CDR3 is TGTGCCAGCACCCCCCATTTTGGGGAGGAGGATACGCAGTATTTT.

The chain is built from TRBV2 and TRBJ1-2, with no clear D. CDR3 length equals 14 residues. Germline assignment: CDR1 SNHLY and CDR2 FYNNEI. V lost 8 bases and J 4 bases, leaving 17 bases between the germline ends. CDR3 residues: CASAGRPDFYGYTF. For the CDR3, the DNA is TGTGCCAGCGCGGGCCGGCCTGATTTCTATGGCTACACCTTC.

The chain has TRBV5-5 and TRBJ2-7; D may be TRBD1 (5 bases). The V and J ends lost 0 bases and 3 bases respectively, with 7 bases between them. From germline, CDR1 is SGHKS and CDR2 YYEKEE (reference sequence). This CDR3 is 13 amino acids long. In DNA, the CDR3 is TGTGCCAGCAGCTTGGTTACAGGCTACGAGCAGTACTTC. Protein: CASSLVTGYEQYF. The variable domain in full, with the rest retrieved from reference TRBV5-5 and TRBJ2-7, is DAGVTQSPTHLIKTRGQQVTLRCSPISGHKSVSWYQQVLGQGPQFIFQYYEKEERGRGNFPDRFSARQFPNYSSELNVNALLLGDSALYLCASSLVTGYEQYFGPGTRLTVT.

This clone has a single count. The chain's CDR3 is CASSLRGTYGYTF. The CDR3 DNA follows: TGTGCCAGCAGTTTAAGGGGGACCTATGGCTACACCTTC. The chain couples TRBV28 to TRBJ1-2, with TRBD1 as a possible D gene (6 bases). Germline V gene data show CDR1 as MDHEN and CDR2 as SYDVKM. V lost 2 bases and J 4 bases, leaving 8 bases between the germline ends. This CDR3 is built from 13 residues.

The V gene is TRBV11-3, the J gene TRBJ2-5, with unresolved D. V lost 5 bases to trimming and J lost 1 base, with 5 bases between them. In germline, CDR1 is SGHNT, CDR2 YENEEA. The length of the CDR3 is 12 residues. The CDR3 loop reads CASSGPQETQYF. The CDR3 DNA follows: TGTGCCAGCAGCGGCCCCCAAGAGACCCAGTACTTC.

The chain joins TRBV7-7 to TRBJ2-5, with 9 bases that match TRBD2. CDR1 is SSHAT and CDR2 is FNYEAQ in the germline V gene (reference sequence). After removal of 1 base from V and 1 base from J, the junction contained 4 bases not matched to a gene. This CDR3 has 16 amino acids. The CDR3 sequence: CASSLGLAVVQETQYF. CDR3 nucleotide sequence: TGTGCCAGCAGCTTAGGACTAGCGGTAGTCCAAGAGACCCAGTACTTC.

The CDR3 spells CASSIIVNPGQETQYF. The CDR3 DNA reads as TGTGCCAGTAGTATAATAGTCAACCCAGGTCAAGAGACCCAGTACTTC. The rearrangement uses TRBV19 and TRBJ2-5; D ambiguous. The germline V gene encodes CDR1 LNHDA and CDR2 SQIVND (reference sequence). The CDR3 totals 16 residues. The V and J ends lost 2 bases and 2 bases respectively, with 15 bases between them.

This clone was seen only once. The chain couples TRBV3-1 (or the pseudogene TRBV3-2) to TRBJ2-5; 14 bases align to TRBD2. V was clipped by 6 bases and J by 5 bases; unmatched bases: 14. The length of the CDR3 is 18 residues. CDR1 is LGHDT, CDR2 YNNKEL, per germline (reference sequence). Written as DNA, the CDR3 is TGTGCCAGCAGGCCCGGGACTAGCGGGAGAAAGCTGTTGGAGACCCAGTACTTC. Translating it yields CASRPGTSGRKLLETQYF.

The chain recombines TRBV16 with TRBJ2-2, with 8 bases lining up with TRBD1. Germline lookup yields CDR1 KGHSY and CDR2 FQNENV. The CDR3 covers 14 residues. V shed 1 base, J shed 5 bases, and the junction held 0 bases outside the gene matches. The CDR3 DNA is TGTGCCAGCAGCCAATACAGGGGGACCGGGGAGCTGTTTTTT. It specifies CASSQYRGTGELFF.

This clone is a singleton in its sample. V usage is TRBV9 and J usage is TRBJ2-7, with 7 bases fitting TRBD1. CDR3 length equals 16 residues. With V trimmed by 0 bases and J by 2 bases, 8 bases remained unmatched. Germline V gene data show CDR1 as SGDLS and CDR2 as YYNGEE. DNA for the CDR3: TGTGCCAGCAGCGTAGAGGGGACAGCAAGGGCCTACGAGCAGTACTTC. Protein sequence: CASSVEGTARAYEQYF. Full variable domain (rest looked up from reference TRBV9 and TRBJ2-7): DSGVTQTPKHLITATGQRVTLRCSPRSGDLSVYWYQQSLDQGLQFLIQYYNGEERAKGNILERFSAQQFPDLHSELNLSSLELGDSALYFCASSVEGTARAYEQYFGPGTRLTVT.

This chain links TRBV27 with TRBJ2-5; TRBD1 might be the D (6 bases). The CDR3 has 13 residues. Trimming took 5 bases from V and 6 from J, leaving 13 bases between them. Germline values: CDR1 MNHEY, CDR2 SMNVEV (reference sequence). This chain's CDR3 is CASSRTERKTQYF. CDR3 nucleotides: TGTGCCAGCAGTAGGACAGAGAGAAAGACCCAGTACTTC.

The chain combines TRBV11-2 with TRBJ2-1; possibly TRBD1 for D (5 bases). Looked up from germline, CDR1 is SGHAT and CDR2 is FQNNGV. This CDR3 contains 16 residues. V lost 5 bases to trimming and J lost 0 bases, with 14 bases between them. CDR3 loop: CASSPWGGSSYNEQFF. The CDR3 DNA follows: TGTGCCAGCAGCCCCTGGGGCGGCAGCTCCTACAATGAGCAGTTCTTC.

CDR3 residues: CASEVTTVYGYTF. CDR3 nucleotide sequence: TGTGCCAGTGAGGTAACGACAGTCTATGGCTACACCTTC. This chain connects TRBV19 to TRBJ1-2; tentative D call: TRBD1 (5 bases). V lost 8 bases to trimming and J lost 4 bases, with 14 bases between them. The CDR3 sequence is 13 residues long. Germline CDR1 reads LNHDA; CDR2 reads SQIVND (reference sequence).